The source of this T cell receptor beta chain is a study of blood T cell repertoires in COVID-19. Overall study context: Both acute and convalescent COVID-19 samples were obtained from the United States, Italy and Spain.

The cohort comprised adults aged about 18 to 90 years residing in 20 to 30 US areas. Participant reports of clinical history set cohort assignment. Using immunoSEQ multiplex PCR, the repertoire was profiled, and TCRdb retains in-frame clones only, with some absent. Of about 140,000 clones listed, about four fifths are singletons. The germline gives CDR1 LGHNA, CDR2 YSLEER. The CDR3 has 15 residues. Trimming shortened V by 2 bases and J by 4 bases, and 15 bases separated the two germline ends. This chain uses TRBV4-3 with TRBJ2-7; maybe TRBD1 (5 bases). This clonotype originated in a man between 40 and 49 years old with acute COVID-19. The sequenced material came from PBMCs or T cells enriched from blood (not recorded which). The CDR3 nucleotides read TGCGCCAGCAGCCAAAGGACAAGTACGAATTACGAGCAGTACTTC. It is translated as CASSQRTSTNYEQYF.